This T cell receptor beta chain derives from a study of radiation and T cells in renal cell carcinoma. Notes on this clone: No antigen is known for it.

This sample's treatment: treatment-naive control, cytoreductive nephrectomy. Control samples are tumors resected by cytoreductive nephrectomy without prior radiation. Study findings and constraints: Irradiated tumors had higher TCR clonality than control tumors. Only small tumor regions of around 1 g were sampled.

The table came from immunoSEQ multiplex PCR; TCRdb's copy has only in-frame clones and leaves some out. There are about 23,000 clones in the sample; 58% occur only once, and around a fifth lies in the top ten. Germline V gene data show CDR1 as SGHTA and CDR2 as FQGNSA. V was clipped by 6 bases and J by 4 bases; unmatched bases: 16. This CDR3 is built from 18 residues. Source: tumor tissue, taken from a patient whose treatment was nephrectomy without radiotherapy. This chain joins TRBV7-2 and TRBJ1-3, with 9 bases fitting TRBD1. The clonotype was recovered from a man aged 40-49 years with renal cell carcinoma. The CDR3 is CASSSGQGRYRPGNTIYF. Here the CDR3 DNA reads TGTGCCAGCAGTTCGGGACAGGGAAGGTATCGGCCAGGAAACACCATATATTTT.